A selection of T cell receptor beta chains follows, all from one sample in a study of beta chain features in type 1 diabetes. Data came from immunoSEQ multiplex PCR; TCRdb stores just in-frame clones and leaves some out. The sample yields a few hundred thousand clones, roughly a quarter seen once. The sequencing sample was made of naive CD4+ T cells from blood. The receptors stem from a young woman with type 1 diabetes. Both conserved end residues are part of each CDR3. D genes are given only for firm matches. Only some rows state a clone size, as once, few, many or a class for expanded clones.

j_gene: TRBJ2-5
abundance: .
d_gene: TRBD2
v_gene: TRBV7-9
CDR3nt: TGTGCCAGCAGCTTAGGACTAGCGGGAGTGGAGACCCAGTACTTC
CDR3aa: CASSLGLAGVETQYF

j_gene: TRBJ2-5
abundance: .
d_gene: TRBD2
v_gene: TRBV11-2
CDR3nt: TGTGCCAGCAGCTTATTTCTAGCGGGAGCCCCGGAGACCCAGTACTTC
CDR3aa: CASSLFLAGAPETQYF

j_gene: TRBJ2-1
abundance: few
d_gene: .
v_gene: TRBV7-8
CDR3nt: TGTGCCAGCAGACCGACGCTAGCGCGAGGGTACAATGAGCAGTTCTTC
CDR3aa: CASRPTLARGYNEQFF

j_gene: TRBJ2-1
abundance: .
d_gene: .
v_gene: TRBV21-1
CDR3nt: TGTGCCAGCCCGAGGGACAGGCAGTTCTTC
CDR3aa: CASPRDRQFF

j_gene: TRBJ1-1
abundance: .
d_gene: .
v_gene: TRBV29-1
CDR3nt: TGCAGCGTTTCGCGGGCTGGGGCTGAAGCTTTCTTT
CDR3aa: CSVSRAGAEAFF

j_gene: TRBJ2-2
abundance: .
d_gene: TRBD2
v_gene: TRBV4-1
CDR3nt: TGCGCCAGCAGCCACCGATCAGGTCAGGCGGGAGGGCCCGGGGAGCTGTTTTTT
CDR3aa: CASSHRSGQAGGPGELFF

j_gene: TRBJ2-1
abundance: few
d_gene: TRBD1
v_gene: TRBV7-9
CDR3nt: TGTGCCAGCAGCTTAGGACAGGGCAATGAGCAGTTCTTC
CDR3aa: CASSLGQGNEQFF

j_gene: TRBJ2-7
abundance: .
d_gene: TRBD1
v_gene: TRBV28
CDR3nt: TGTGCCAGCAGTTTGCGGACAGGGAGTTCCTACGAGCAGTACTTC
CDR3aa: CASSLRTGSSYEQYF

j_gene: TRBJ1-1
abundance: .
d_gene: TRBD1
v_gene: TRBV7-2
CDR3nt: TGTGCCAGCAGCTTAGCTTGGGACAGGGCTTTCTTT
CDR3aa: CASSLAWDRAFF

j_gene: TRBJ2-6
abundance: .
d_gene: .
v_gene: TRBV30
CDR3nt: TGTGCCTGGGGAGGGGAAGGGGCCAACGTCCTGACTTTC
CDR3aa: CAWGGEGANVLTF

j_gene: TRBJ2-3
abundance: .
d_gene: .
v_gene: TRBV28
CDR3nt: TGTGCCAGCAGCCCAACAGGGACTATAAATTTGCAGTATTTT
CDR3aa: CASSPTGTINLQYF

j_gene: TRBJ2-1
abundance: few
d_gene: TRBD2
v_gene: TRBV27
CDR3nt: TGTGCCAGCAGTAGACTAGCGTTCAACAATGAGCAGTTCTTC
CDR3aa: CASSRLAFNNEQFF

j_gene: TRBJ1-5
abundance: few
d_gene: TRBD1
v_gene: TRBV6-5
CDR3nt: TGTGCCAGCAGTTGGGACAGGGCTCAGCCCCAGCATTTT
CDR3aa: CASSWDRAQPQHF

j_gene: TRBJ1-2
abundance: few
d_gene: .
v_gene: TRBV9
CDR3nt: TGTGCCAGCAGCATACGGACTAATCCAATTCATAACTATGGCTACACCTTC
CDR3aa: CASSIRTNPIHNYGYTF

j_gene: TRBJ2-2
abundance: few
d_gene: TRBD1
v_gene: TRBV7-9
CDR3nt: TGTGCCAGCAGCTCCCGACAGGGGCGCACCGGGGAGCTGTTTTTT
CDR3aa: CASSSRQGRTGELFF

j_gene: TRBJ1-1
abundance: .
d_gene: TRBD1
v_gene: TRBV5-1
CDR3nt: TGCGCCAGCAGCTTGGCAACGACAGGGACGAACACTGAAGCTTTCTTT
CDR3aa: CASSLATTGTNTEAFF

j_gene: TRBJ1-1
abundance: few
d_gene: TRBD1
v_gene: TRBV30
CDR3nt: TGTGCCTGGAGCTTCAACAGGGGTGGGACTGAAGCTTTCTTT
CDR3aa: CAWSFNRGGTEAFF

j_gene: TRBJ1-5
abundance: few
d_gene: .
v_gene: TRBV9
CDR3nt: TGTGCCAGCAGCGTAGCCCCAGGGGCCAATCAGCCCCAGCATTTT
CDR3aa: CASSVAPGANQPQHF

j_gene: TRBJ1-2
abundance: few
d_gene: .
v_gene: TRBV5-6
CDR3nt: TGTGCCAGCAGCCGACTCAGTAGCGGTGGCTATGGCTACACCTTC
CDR3aa: CASSRLSSGGYGYTF

j_gene: TRBJ1-2
abundance: .
d_gene: .
v_gene: TRBV29-1
CDR3nt: TGCAGCGTCACAGGATCCTATGGCTACACCTTC
CDR3aa: CSVTGSYGYTF

j_gene: TRBJ1-5
abundance: few
d_gene: .
v_gene: TRBV30
CDR3nt: TGTGCCTGGGCGGGGGCTGGAGGCAATCAGCCCCAGCATTTT
CDR3aa: CAWAGAGGNQPQHF

j_gene: TRBJ2-5
abundance: few
d_gene: .
v_gene: TRBV28
CDR3nt: TGTGCCAGCAGTTTATTGAGAGAGACCCAGTACTTC
CDR3aa: CASSLLRETQYF

j_gene: TRBJ2-1
abundance: few
d_gene: TRBD2
v_gene: TRBV6-5
CDR3nt: TGTGCCAGCAGGAGACTAGCGGCCTTAAATGAGCAGTTCTTC
CDR3aa: CASRRLAALNEQFF

j_gene: TRBJ1-5
abundance: few
d_gene: .
v_gene: TRBV29-1
CDR3nt: TGCAGCGTTGAGGCCCAATCAGGGGAAGGCAATCAGCCCCAGCATTTT
CDR3aa: CSVEAQSGEGNQPQHF

j_gene: TRBJ1-1
abundance: .
d_gene: TRBD1
v_gene: TRBV19
CDR3nt: TGTGCCAGTAGTATCCGACAGGGGCCAACGGCTTTCTTT
CDR3aa: CASSIRQGPTAFF

j_gene: TRBJ2-5
abundance: .
d_gene: .
v_gene: TRBV30
CDR3nt: TGTGCCTGGACCGGACAAGACCAAGAGACCCAGTACTTC
CDR3aa: CAWTGQDQETQYF

j_gene: TRBJ2-1
abundance: .
d_gene: .
v_gene: TRBV5-1
CDR3nt: TGCGCCAGCAGCTTGGTCGCAGGGAGGTACAATGAGCAGTTCTTC
CDR3aa: CASSLVAGRYNEQFF

j_gene: TRBJ2-1
abundance: .
d_gene: .
v_gene: TRBV11-3
CDR3nt: TGTGCCAGCACCTCAGGGGTTGGAGAGCAGTTCTTC
CDR3aa: CASTSGVGEQFF

j_gene: TRBJ2-5
abundance: .
d_gene: .
v_gene: TRBV30
CDR3nt: TGTGCCTGGAGCGTTACAGGGGAGACCCAGTACTTC
CDR3aa: CAWSVTGETQYF

j_gene: TRBJ2-2
abundance: .
d_gene: .
v_gene: TRBV7-2
CDR3nt: TGTGCCAGCAGCTTAGTCGGGGGGAACACCGGGGAGCTGTTTTTT
CDR3aa: CASSLVGGNTGELFF

j_gene: TRBJ1-2
abundance: .
d_gene: .
v_gene: TRBV19
CDR3nt: TGTGCCAGTAGTATAAAGGGGACTGATGGCTACACCTTC
CDR3aa: CASSIKGTDGYTF

j_gene: TRBJ1-2
abundance: .
d_gene: .
v_gene: TRBV29-1
CDR3nt: TGCAGCGTTGAGGACAGTTTCTATGGCTACACCTTC
CDR3aa: CSVEDSFYGYTF

j_gene: TRBJ2-3
abundance: .
d_gene: .
v_gene: TRBV11-3
CDR3nt: TGTGCCAGCAGCTTAGGAGAGCGGTTCACTAGCACAGATACGCAGTATTTT
CDR3aa: CASSLGERFTSTDTQYF

j_gene: TRBJ1-5
abundance: .
d_gene: TRBD1
v_gene: TRBV30
CDR3nt: TGTGCCTGGAGTGTACGGGGACAGGGTTATCAGCCCCAGCATTTT
CDR3aa: CAWSVRGQGYQPQHF

j_gene: TRBJ2-3
abundance: few
d_gene: .
v_gene: TRBV11-2
CDR3nt: TGTGCCAGCAGCTTAGCCTTAGGGGCGGGCACAGATACGCAGTATTTT
CDR3aa: CASSLALGAGTDTQYF

j_gene: TRBJ2-3
abundance: .
d_gene: .
v_gene: TRBV4-1
CDR3nt: TGCGCCAGCAGCCAAGATTACGAGACAGATACGCAGTATTTT
CDR3aa: CASSQDYETDTQYF

j_gene: TRBJ2-5
abundance: .
d_gene: TRBD1
v_gene: TRBV15
CDR3nt: TGTGCCACCAGCAGAGGGGGGACAGGGGGCCTAGAGACCCAGTACTTC
CDR3aa: CATSRGGTGGLETQYF

j_gene: TRBJ1-3
abundance: few
d_gene: .
v_gene: TRBV30
CDR3nt: TGTGCCTGGAGTCTACAGGGTGGAAACACCATATATTTT
CDR3aa: CAWSLQGGNTIYF

j_gene: TRBJ1-1
abundance: few
d_gene: .
v_gene: TRBV4-1
CDR3nt: TGCGCCAGCAGCCAAGGGGGAGGGGACACTGAAGCTTTCTTT
CDR3aa: CASSQGGGDTEAFF

j_gene: TRBJ2-3
abundance: .
d_gene: .
v_gene: TRBV9
CDR3nt: TGTGCCAGCAGCGCCGGGGCAGATACGCAGTATTTT
CDR3aa: CASSAGADTQYF

j_gene: TRBJ2-5
abundance: .
d_gene: TRBD2
v_gene: TRBV5-1
CDR3nt: TGCGCCAGCAGCCGCGGACTAGCGGGAACGGAAAAGACCCAGTACTTC
CDR3aa: CASSRGLAGTEKTQYF

j_gene: TRBJ2-7
abundance: .
d_gene: TRBD1
v_gene: TRBV19
CDR3nt: TGTGCCAGTACCAATACAGGGGGTACCTACGAGCAGTACTTC
CDR3aa: CASTNTGGTYEQYF

j_gene: TRBJ2-1
abundance: .
d_gene: TRBD2
v_gene: TRBV7-2
CDR3nt: TGTGCCAGCAGCGCCAGGACTAGCGGGAGGGATGAGCAGTTCTTC
CDR3aa: CASSARTSGRDEQFF

j_gene: TRBJ2-3
abundance: .
d_gene: .
v_gene: TRBV15
CDR3nt: TGTGCCACCAGCACATACTCGGATACGCAGTATTTT
CDR3aa: CATSTYSDTQYF

j_gene: TRBJ2-1
abundance: .
d_gene: .
v_gene: TRBV5-4
CDR3nt: TGTGCCAGCAGCTTCTCAGAAGATGAGCAGTTCTTC
CDR3aa: CASSFSEDEQFF

j_gene: TRBJ1-2
abundance: .
d_gene: TRBD1
v_gene: TRBV28
CDR3nt: TGTGCAGGGACAGGGGGCGCTGAGGGTAGTAGCTACACCTTC
CDR3aa: CAGTGGAEGSSYTF

j_gene: TRBJ2-1
abundance: .
d_gene: TRBD2
v_gene: TRBV29-1
CDR3nt: TGCAGCTCTCGGACTAGCTCGATGAATGAGCAGTTCTTC
CDR3aa: CSSRTSSMNEQFF

j_gene: TRBJ2-7
abundance: few
d_gene: .
v_gene: TRBV7-9
CDR3nt: TGTGCCAGCAGCTTATATAGCGGACCCTACGAGCAGTACTTC
CDR3aa: CASSLYSGPYEQYF

j_gene: TRBJ2-3
abundance: .
d_gene: .
v_gene: TRBV18
CDR3nt: TGTGCCAGCTCACCGAACAGGGCCGATACGCAGTATTTT
CDR3aa: CASSPNRADTQYF

j_gene: TRBJ1-1
abundance: few
d_gene: .
v_gene: TRBV7-6
CDR3nt: TGTGCCAGCAGCTTAGCTGCCCCCCCTAGGGGTGAAGCTTTCTTT
CDR3aa: CASSLAAPPRGEAFF

j_gene: TRBJ1-2
abundance: .
d_gene: .
v_gene: TRBV29-1
CDR3nt: TGCAGCGTTGACAGGGGCGGGAGATATGGCTACACCTTC
CDR3aa: CSVDRGGRYGYTF

j_gene: TRBJ2-1
abundance: few
d_gene: .
v_gene: TRBV5-1
CDR3nt: TGCGCCAGCAGCCAACAGGTCGAAAAGTACAATGAGCAGTTCTTC
CDR3aa: CASSQQVEKYNEQFF

j_gene: TRBJ2-1
abundance: .
d_gene: .
v_gene: TRBV5-1
CDR3nt: TGCGCCAGCAGATTAGACCGGACACCGTGGGGCAATGAGCAGTTCTTC
CDR3aa: CASRLDRTPWGNEQFF

j_gene: TRBJ1-5
abundance: few
d_gene: .
v_gene: TRBV28
CDR3nt: TGTGCCAGCTCTAAGGGGGGGTTAAGCAATCAGCCCCAGCATTTT
CDR3aa: CASSKGGLSNQPQHF